Listed below are T cell receptor beta chains from one sample, sequenced in a study of Graves' ophthalmopathy and Graves' hyperthyroidism. TCRdb used MiXCR to reprocess the multiplex PCR reads, holding one entry per CDR3 protein. This table has 35,000 to 50,000 distinct CDR3 sequences, approximately 50% appearing once. The sample taken for sequencing was peripheral blood. The source of these receptors is an adult woman with stable Graves' hyperthyroidism. CDR3s include the opening cysteine and the closing phenylalanine or tryptophan. The order of the fields is J gene, V gene, D gene, clone size, CDR3 DNA, CDR3 protein. A D gene is named only where the DNA matches it firmly. The size field is filled for only some rows; it gives once, few, many or a size class.

TRBJ2-7 | TRBV29-1 | TRBD1 | - | TGCAGCGGACTCGGACAGGCCTACGAGCAGTACTTC | CSGLGQAYEQYF
TRBJ1-1 | TRBV7-6 | TRBD1 | - | TGTGCCAGCAGCTTAGGTGCAGGGGGCGGGAACACTGAAGCTTTCTTT | CASSLGAGGGNTEAFF
TRBJ2-5 | TRBV10-1 | - | many | TGCGCCAGCAGTGGGCCAGTTAGCGGAACGAAAGAGACCCAGTACTTC | CASSGPVSGTKETQYF
TRBJ2-7 | TRBV7-2 | - | many | TGTGCCAGCAGCTTAGGTTCCGGATTGTCCTACGAGCAGTACTTC | CASSLGSGLSYEQYF
TRBJ1-5 | TRBV6-1 | - | - | TGTGCCAGCAGTGTCGGGGGGAACAATCAGCCCCAGCATTTT | CASSVGGNNQPQHF
TRBJ1-1 | TRBV30 | - | many | TGTGCCAAAGGACGAGGGGAGGGTGAAGCTTTCTTT | CAKGRGEGEAFF
TRBJ1-2 | TRBV7-8 | - | medium-sized | TGTGCCAGCAGCTTAGCGGAGGGTGGCTACACCTTC | CASSLAEGGYTF
TRBJ1-1 | TRBV11-2 | - | many | TGTGCCAGCAGCTTAGACCCCGGGGACACTGAAGCTTTCTTT | CASSLDPGDTEAFF
TRBJ1-6 | TRBV10-3 | - | many | TGTGCCATCAGTGCGCAGGGGAGACCAACGAGCTCCTATAATTCACCCCTCCACTTT | CAISAQGRPTSSYNSPLHF
TRBJ2-5 | TRBV12-3/TRBV12-4 | TRBD2 | few | TGTGCCAGCGGGCACGCGGGAGTTAGACAAGAGACCCAGTACTTC | CASGHAGVRQETQYF
TRBJ1-5 | TRBV10-3 | TRBD1 | - | TGTGCCATCAGTGATTCGGGGAAGGGGGCCCGCAATCAGCCCCAGCATTTT | CAISDSGKGARNQPQHF
TRBJ1-2 | TRBV12-3/TRBV12-4 | - | - | TGTGCCAGCACCGAGGAGCCCTACGGCTACGCCTTC | CASTEEPYGYAF
TRBJ2-7 | TRBV7-9 | TRBD1 | - | TGTGCCAGCAGCTCGGTTCGCGGGACAGGGGCCTCCTACGAGCAGTACTTC | CASSSVRGTGASYEQYF
TRBJ2-7 | TRBV7-2 | TRBD2 | - | TGTGCCAGCAGCTTAGAAGGGACTAGATATTACGAGCAGTACTTC | CASSLEGTRYYEQYF
TRBJ2-7 | TRBV7-9 | - | many | TGTGCCAGCAGCTTAGATGGCGGTTGGGACTACGAGCAGTACTTC | CASSLDGGWDYEQYF
TRBJ1-5 | TRBV9 | TRBD1 | - | TGTGCCAGCACCCCCGGGACAGGGGGCAATCAGCCCCAGCATTTT | CASTPGTGGNQPQHF
TRBJ1-5 | TRBV6-5 | TRBD1 | - | TGTGCCAGCAGCCCGTACAGGGGACAAGAGACCCAGCATTTT | CASSPYRGQETQHF
TRBJ2-7 | TRBV29-1 | - | - | TGCAGCGTTAATGACAGATACGAGCAGTACTTC | CSVNDRYEQYF
TRBJ1-2 | TRBV19 | TRBD1 | many | TGTGCCAGTATCCGGGGACAGATATATGGCTACACCTTC | CASIRGQIYGYTF
TRBJ1-5 | TRBV24-1 | - | - | TGTGCCACCAGCCCGGACACAGGGTGGGGTCAGCCCCAGCATTTT | CATSPDTGWGQPQHF
TRBJ2-2 | TRBV20-1 | - | many | TGCAGTGCTAAAATGACCAACACCGGGGAGCTGTTTTTT | CSAKMTNTGELFF
TRBJ1-5 | TRBV10-2 | - | many | TGCGCCAGCAGTCCGGGGGGAAATCAGCCCCAGCATTTT | CASSPGGNQPQHF
TRBJ2-7 | TRBV5-8 | TRBD2 | many | TGTGCCAGCAGCTGGGACTATAACTACGAGCAGTACTTC | CASSWDYNYEQYF
TRBJ2-7 | TRBV4-2 | TRBD2 | - | TGTGCCAGCAGCCAAGAGGCTAGCGGGAGCTCCTACGAGCAGTACTTC | CASSQEASGSSYEQYF
TRBJ2-2 | TRBV5-6 | - | - | TGTGCCAGCAGCATCGACCATTTCGAGCTGTTTTTT | CASSIDHFELFF
TRBJ2-1 | TRBV29-1 | TRBD1 | - | TGCAGCGCCACGGGGACAGGGGTCTACAATGAGCAGTTCTTC | CSATGTGVYNEQFF
TRBJ1-5 | TRBV6-2/TRBV6-3 | - | - | TGTGCCAGCGGCCCCGGGGGTTATGGCAATCAGCCCCAGCATTTT | CASGPGGYGNQPQHF
TRBJ1-5 | TRBV28 | - | many | TGTGCCAGCTACAGGGCTTTTAGCAATCAGCCCCAGCATTTT | CASYRAFSNQPQHF
TRBJ1-1 | TRBV24-1 | TRBD1 | medium-sized | TGTGCCACCAGCCAGGGGGCACTGAACACTGAAGCTTTCTTT | CATSQGALNTEAFF
TRBJ2-7 | TRBV20-1 | TRBD1 | many | TGCAGTGCAACCGGGACAGAATACTACGAGCAGTACTTC | CSATGTEYYEQYF
TRBJ1-1 | TRBV25-1 | TRBD1 | many | TGTGCCAGCAGCTGGACAGGGAACACTGAAGCTTTCTTT | CASSWTGNTEAFF
TRBJ2-2 | TRBV5-1 | TRBD2 | - | TGCGCCAGCAGTTCACTAGCGGGAGCTGGGACCGGGGAGCTGTTTTTT | CASSSLAGAGTGELFF
TRBJ2-3 | TRBV7-8 | TRBD1 | - | TGTGCCAGCAGTCCCGGGACAGGGCGGACAGATACGCAGTATTTT | CASSPGTGRTDTQYF
TRBJ2-3 | TRBV29-1 | - | - | TGCAGCATAAAGATGGGGTCAGATACGCAGTATTTT | CSIKMGSDTQYF
TRBJ2-7 | TRBV5-1 | - | many | TGCGCCAGCAGCTCCTCCTACGAGCAGTACTTC | CASSSSYEQYF
TRBJ1-1 | TRBV29-1 | - | - | TGCAGCGTTGGGGAAATGAACACTGAAGCTTTCTTT | CSVGEMNTEAFF
TRBJ1-2 | TRBV28 | TRBD1 | many | TGTGCCAGCAGCCGGACAGGGGACTATGGCTACACCTTC | CASSRTGDYGYTF
TRBJ2-5 | TRBV24-1 | - | many | TGTGCCACCAGTGCTTTGCAGGGGAGACAGACCCAGTACTTC | CATSALQGRQTQYF
TRBJ1-5 | TRBV5-6 | TRBD1 | many | TGTGCCAGCAGCCGTTCCGGGACAGGGATCGGGGGCAATCAGCCCCAGCATTTT | CASSRSGTGIGGNQPQHF
TRBJ1-3 | TRBV29-1 | - | medium-sized | TGCAGCGTTGGGGTTACAGGAAACACCATATATTTT | CSVGVTGNTIYF
TRBJ2-5 | TRBV6-5 | TRBD2 | once | TGTGCCACCTCCTCTAGCGGGAAAGAGACCCAGTACTTC | CATSSSGKETQYF
TRBJ2-7 | TRBV5-8 | TRBD1 | many | TGTGCCAGCAGCTTGACAGGGGGAGGCGAGCAGTACTTC | CASSLTGGGEQYF
TRBJ2-2 | TRBV12-3/TRBV12-4 | TRBD2 | many | TGTGCCAGCAGTCTAGCGGGAGCGGGCACCGGGGAGCTGTTTTTT | CASSLAGAGTGELFF
TRBJ2-7 | TRBV5-1 | - | - | TGCGTTACCTACGAGCAGTACTTC | CVTYEQYF
TRBJ1-6 | TRBV20-1 | - | many | TGCAGTGCTAGAGCTAAAAGCTCCTATAATTCACCCCTCCACTTT | CSARAKSSYNSPLHF
TRBJ2-2 | TRBV14 | - | - | TGTGCCAGCAGCCGTTTGAGCACCGGGGGGCTGTTTTTT | CASSRLSTGGLFF